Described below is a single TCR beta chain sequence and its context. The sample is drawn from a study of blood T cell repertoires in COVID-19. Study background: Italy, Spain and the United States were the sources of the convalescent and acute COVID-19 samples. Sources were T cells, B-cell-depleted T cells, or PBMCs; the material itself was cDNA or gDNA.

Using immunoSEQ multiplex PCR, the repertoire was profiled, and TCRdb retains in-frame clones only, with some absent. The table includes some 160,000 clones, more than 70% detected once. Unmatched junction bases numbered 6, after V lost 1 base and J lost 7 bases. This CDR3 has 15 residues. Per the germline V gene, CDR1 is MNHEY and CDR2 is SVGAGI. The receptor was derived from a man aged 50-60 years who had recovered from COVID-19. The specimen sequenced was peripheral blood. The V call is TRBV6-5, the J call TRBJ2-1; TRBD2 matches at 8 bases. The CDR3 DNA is TGTGCCAGCAGTTACTTCAGCGGGAGAGGGAATGAGCAGTTCTTC. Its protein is CASSYFSGRGNEQFF.